This T cell receptor beta chain was sequenced during a study of shared clonotypes between healthy human individuals. On the study more broadly: Each donor contributed plates that comprised three CD4 naive, three CD4 memory, two CD8 naive and one CD8 memory.

Points from the study as a whole: Naive subsets generally exceeded memory subsets in estimated richness.

Sequenced by immunoSEQ multiplex PCR; TCRdb stores in-frame clones only, minus some. The top ten clones hold 0.3% to 0.45% of a sample with 2 million to 2.5 million clones, 85% to 95% of them seen once. The CDR3 sequence is 15 residues long. Between the trimmed V and J ends, which lost 4 bases and 7 bases, there was a span of 22 bases. The germline V gene encodes CDR1 SQVTM and CDR2 ANQGSEA. A note on this clone: Its antigen is unknown.

The specimen was naive CD4+ T cells from PBMCs. Regarding subset: CD45RA+ positively selected. J is TRBJ1-1 and V is TRBV29-1; D possibly corresponds to TRBD1 (5 bases). The sequence came from a man between 18 and 29 years old in good health. Some clones in this sample may be carry-over from other donors' samples. CDR3 residues: CSVGEPRRAKGEAFF. CDR3 DNA: TGCAGCGTTGGAGAACCCCGCAGGGCCAAGGGTGAAGCTTTCTTT.